The rows below give T cell receptor beta chains drawn from one sample of a study of cytomegalovirus exposure and HLA in healthy donors. Libraries were prepared by immunoSEQ multiplex PCR; TCRdb keeps only in-frame clonotypes and omits some of them. In the table there are 90,000 to 150,000 clones, 74% of which are singletons. The sequenced material came from PBMCs. The receptors stem from a human donor in good health. CDR3s include the opening cysteine and the closing phenylalanine or tryptophan. A D gene is named only where the DNA matches it firmly. Clone size is stated in some rows and not others, as once, few, many or a class when expanded.

j_gene,abundance,d_gene,v_gene,CDR3aa,CDR3nt
TRBJ2-3,.,.,TRBV12-5,CASGLVPYRGRGDTQYF,TGTGCTAGTGGTTTGGTACCGTACAGAGGGAGAGGAGATACGCAGTATTTT
TRBJ2-3,.,.,TRBV10-2,CASSESMARHEADTQYF,TGCGCCAGCAGTGAGTCGATGGCACGCCACGAGGCAGATACGCAGTATTTT
TRBJ2-7,.,.,TRBV6-5,CASSYSTGWSYEQYF,TGTGCCAGCAGTTACTCGACGGGATGGTCCTACGAGCAGTACTTC
TRBJ1-5,.,.,TRBV5-6,CASSTDREGNQPQHF,TGTGCCAGCAGCACCGACAGAGAAGGCAATCAGCCCCAGCATTTT
TRBJ2-5,few,.,TRBV7-9,CASSLAGGAETQYF,TGTGCCAGCAGCTTAGCGGGAGGCGCGGAGACCCAGTACTTC
TRBJ1-1,few,.,TRBV4-3,CASSQSGGRNTEAFF,TGCGCCAGCAGCCAATCCGGGGGGAGGAACACTGAAGCTTTCTTT
TRBJ2-7,once,.,TRBV7-2,CASSLDGGWTYEQYF,TGTGCCAGCAGCTTAGACGGGGGATGGACCTACGAGCAGTACTTC
TRBJ1-6,.,.,TRBV18,CASSPSSTYNSPLHF,TGTGCCAGCTCACCTTCCAGTACCTATAATTCACCCCTCCACTTT
TRBJ2-7,.,TRBD2,TRBV14,CASSQDRAGVLPYEQYF,TGTGCCAGCAGCCAAGATAGGGCGGGAGTTCTTCCCTACGAGCAGTACTTC
TRBJ1-3,.,TRBD1,TRBV30,CAWSAATGTNTIYF,TGTGCCTGGAGTGCCGCGACAGGGACAAACACCATATATTTT
TRBJ2-7,.,.,TRBV28,CASSLGGVGYF,TGTGCCAGCAGTTTAGGCGGAGTCGGGTACTTC
TRBJ1-5,.,.,TRBV19,CASSRTVLEPQHF,TGTGCCAGTAGTAGAACAGTACTGGAGCCCCAGCATTTT
TRBJ1-1,.,.,TRBV6-5,CASSYSGRGTEAFF,TGTGCCAGCAGTTACTCGGGCAGGGGCACTGAAGCTTTCTTT
TRBJ2-5,.,.,TRBV7-9,CASSLREYQETQYF,TGTGCCAGCAGCTTACGGGAGTACCAAGAGACCCAGTACTTC